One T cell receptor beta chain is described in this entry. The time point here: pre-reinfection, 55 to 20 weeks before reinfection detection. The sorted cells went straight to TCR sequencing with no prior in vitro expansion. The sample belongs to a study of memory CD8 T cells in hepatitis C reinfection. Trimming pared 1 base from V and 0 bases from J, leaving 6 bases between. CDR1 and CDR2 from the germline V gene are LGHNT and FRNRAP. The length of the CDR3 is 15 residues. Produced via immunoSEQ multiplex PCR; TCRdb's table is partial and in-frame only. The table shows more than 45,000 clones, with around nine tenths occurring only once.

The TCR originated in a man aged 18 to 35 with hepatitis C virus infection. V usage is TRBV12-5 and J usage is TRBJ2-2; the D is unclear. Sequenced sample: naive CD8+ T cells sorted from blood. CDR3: CASGLDITNTGELFF. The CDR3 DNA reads TGTGCTAGTGGTTTGGATATAACGAACACCGGGGAGCTGTTTTTT.